This TCR beta chain was obtained from a study of T-cell memory formation after mild COVID-19 (dated by TCRdb to about 2021). At the level of the whole study: TCR sequence clusters from the two donors were found to be largely donor specific. Two young, previously healthy adult volunteers made up the cohort, one male and one female. In two donors, T-cell clones that expanded and contracted after mild COVID-19 were followed by sequencing TCRalpha and TCRbeta repertoires longitudinally. Study-wide conclusions, independent of this receptor: From day 15 to 85, contracting clones showed balanced CD4/CD8 phenotypes, whereas a second wave of clones that expanded from day 15 to 37 leaned towards CD4+. Contracting CD4+ clones were located mainly in the CM and EM memory subsets, whereas CD8+ clones were found to be enriched in EMRA. Whether the second-wave clones peaking on day 37 were SARS-CoV-2 specific was not confirmed. Some responding clones were detected in pre-infection memory, which suggested that pre-existing cross-reactive memory T cells had joined the SARS-CoV-2 response. The study included only a couple of mild cases, and larger cohorts that include severe cases with pre-infection samples were judged to be necessary.

This clonotype was seen at least ten times. Its antigen remains undetermined. The input lacks base qualities; no much larger clone sits a single base away. TCRdb names Illumina NovaSeq 6000 as the instrument used. Using 5'RACE with constant-segment primers, TCRalpha and TCRbeta cDNA libraries were constructed, with sample barcodes and unique molecular identifiers added in the process. RNA was extracted from every sample with Trizol reagent. Libraries were amplified in two PCR steps, with a second sample barcode and Illumina TruSeq adapters added in the second step. The libraries were sequenced on an Illumina NovaSeq using 2 x 150 bp paired-end reads. The paper's processing steps were these. With migec v1.2.7, reads were demultiplexed and then collapsed into UMI-guided consensus sequences. Using mixcr v2.1.11, UMI consensuses were aligned to TRA and TRB V and J templates and then assembled into clonotypes. Expanded or contracted clonotypes were those called significant by both edgeR and NoisET, with noise models trained on biological replicates. edgeR calls used a false discovery rate-adjusted p below 0.01 and a log2 fold-change threshold of 1. As an exploratory analysis of dynamics, max-normalized trajectories of the 1000 most abundant clonotypes were examined by PCA with hierarchical clustering. The CD4 or CD8 phenotype of responding clones was assigned using the separately sequenced CD4+ and CD8+ repertoires. In TCRdb, the public reads were trimmed at Q25 with fastp and aligned with MiXCR, with productive beta chains retained. CDR3 protein duplicates are merged, each entry listing the most common genes and DNA. The V and J calls were not made by the authors but by TCRdb's processing. The sample table lists some 150,000 distinct CDR3 sequences, over 15% of them with a count of one. Of the sample, around 2% falls within the top ten clones.

PBMCs were isolated by Ficoll-Paque density gradient centrifugation. The cysteine opens and the phenylalanine closes a CDR3 of 19 amino acids. Left in the record is the CDR3 DNA by itself, 57 bases read in frame from the first base. The germline V gene provides CDR1 SGHVS and CDR2 FNYEAQ. V lost 1 base and J lost 3 bases, and the count of bases not matched to a germline gene is 13. The sequenced sample consisted of PBMCs or a T cell subset sorted from them (not recorded which). Recombination connected TRBV7-6 to TRBJ2-4; 9 middle bases align to TRBD1. The sequence came from an adult woman who had mild COVID-19 (a few samples of this study predate the infection). The sample titles of this study are shuffled in the database, so cell type and time point are left out; the donor was told from shared clones. The CDR3 protein: CASSLVPPTGGKGKNIQYF. The nucleotide sequence is TGTGCCAGCAGCTTAGTCCCACCAACAGGGGGCAAGGGCAAAAACATTCAGTACTTC.